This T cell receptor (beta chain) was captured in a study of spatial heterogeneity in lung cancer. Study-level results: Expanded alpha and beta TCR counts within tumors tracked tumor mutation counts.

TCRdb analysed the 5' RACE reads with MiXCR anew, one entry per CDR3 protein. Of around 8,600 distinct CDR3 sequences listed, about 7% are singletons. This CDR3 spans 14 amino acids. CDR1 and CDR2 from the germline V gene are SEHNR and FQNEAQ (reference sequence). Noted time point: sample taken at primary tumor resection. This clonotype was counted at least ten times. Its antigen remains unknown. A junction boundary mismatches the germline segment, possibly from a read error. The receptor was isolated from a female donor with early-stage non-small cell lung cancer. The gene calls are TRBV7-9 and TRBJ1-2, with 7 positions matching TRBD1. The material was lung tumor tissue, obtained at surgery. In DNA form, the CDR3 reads TGTGCCGGCAGCTTAGGCACAGGGGTTGGAGGCTACACCTTC. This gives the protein CAGSLGTGVGGYTF.